The 16 T cell receptor beta chains below come from one sample, sequenced in a study of shared clonotypes between healthy human individuals. The assay was immunoSEQ multiplex PCR, and TCRdb's table has in-frame clones only and misses some. The sample lists a few million clones; 93% were seen once. CD45RO negativity and positive selection for CCR7 defined naive CD8 cells, a population that excluded terminally differentiated effector memory CD45RA+ cells. The sequenced material came from naive CD8+ T cells from PBMCs. Receptors originate from a man aged 18 to 30 in good health. Some clones in this sample may be carry-over from other donors' samples.

This sequence joins TRBV5-4 and TRBJ2-2; 9 positions match TRBD1. CDR1 and CDR2 (germline): SGHNT, YYREEE (reference sequence). J was trimmed by 6 bases and V by 4 bases; bases with no gene match: 7. This CDR3 comprises 15 residues. CDR3 sequence reads: CASSPRTGAPGELFF. In nucleotides, the CDR3 is TGTGCCAGCAGCCCCCGGACAGGGGCCCCCGGGGAGCTGTTTTTT.

The chain uses TRBV4-1 and TRBJ1-3, with D perhaps TRBD1 (5 bases). From germline, CDR1 is MGHRA and CDR2 YSYEKL. The length of the CDR3 is 16 residues. The germline V and J ends were trimmed by 3 bases and 0 bases, with 12 bases remaining between them. In nucleotides, the CDR3 is TGCGCCAGCAGCCAGATGACAGTCGACTCTGGAAACACCATATATTTT. Translated: CASSQMTVDSGNTIYF.

The chain employs TRBV28 and TRBJ1-2; D ambiguous. Germline assignment: CDR1 MDHEN and CDR2 SYDVKM. V lost 7 bases and J lost 10, with 16 bases in between. This CDR3 spans 12 amino acids. CDR3 bases: TGTGCCAGCACCGAAACGAGGGAATTCTACACCTTC. Encoded protein: CASTETREFYTF.

The chain recombines TRBV4-1 with TRBJ2-3; 10 bases are a match to TRBD2. The germline CDR1 and CDR2 sequences are MGHRA and YSYEKL. This CDR3 comprises 16 residues. The V gene end was trimmed by 3 bases and the J gene end by 2 bases; junction bases not matched to a gene: 5. CDR3 sequence (DNA): TGCGCCAGCAGCCATAGGACTAGCGGTCTCACAGATACGCAGTATTTT. This codes for CASSHRTSGLTDTQYF.

The rearrangement uses TRBV9 and TRBJ2-5; 10 nucleotides align to TRBD2. The CDR3 totals 17 residues. Germline V gene sequence: CDR1 SGDLS, CDR2 YYNGEE. The V and J ends lost 1 base and 5 bases, in that order; junction bases with no gene match: 11. CDR3 bases: TGTGCCAGCAGCGTAACCGGGACTAGCGTTCCGTGGGAGACCCAGTACTTC. Translating gives CASSVTGTSVPWETQYF.

The chain links TRBV28 to TRBJ2-1; 7 bases agree with TRBD2. The CDR3 has 15 amino acids. Looked up from germline, CDR1 is MDHEN and CDR2 is SYDVKM. The trim removed 5 bases at V and 2 bases at J, leaving 6 bases unmatched. The CDR3 spells CASSSGTRTYNEQFF. The CDR3, as DNA: TGTGCCAGCAGTAGCGGGACTCGTACCTACAATGAGCAGTTCTTC.

The chain uses TRBV7-8 and TRBJ2-7; 8 positions agree with TRBD2. CDR3 length equals 15 residues. Trimming at V came to 0 bases and at J to 6 bases, leaving 7 bases not matched to a gene. Germline values: CDR1 SGHVS, CDR2 FQNEAQ. CDR3 DNA sequence: TGTGCCAGCAGCTTAGCAGTTGCGGGAGGTAGCGAGCAGTACTTC. Its translation is CASSLAVAGGSEQYF.

V is TRBV19 and J is TRBJ1-2; TRBD1 is a possible D gene (5 bases). Trimming removed 6 bases from V and 4 bases from J, with 18 bases in between. From germline, CDR1 is LNHDA and CDR2 SQIVND (reference sequence). The CDR3 is 15 amino acids. The DNA for the CDR3 is TGTGCCAGTAGCGAGGTCGTTTCAGGGCTCTATGGCTACACCTTC. Translated: CASSEVVSGLYGYTF.

The chain is built from TRBV19 and TRBJ1-1; weak D call: TRBD1 (5 bases). Germline assignment: CDR1 LNHDA and CDR2 SQIVND (reference sequence). CDR3 length equals 14 residues. The V and J ends lost 5 bases and 3 bases respectively, with 13 bases between them. The CDR3 is CASSWGDGDTEAFF. The CDR3 nucleotides read TGTGCCAGTAGTTGGGGGGACGGGGACACTGAAGCTTTCTTT.

The genes are TRBV5-6 and TRBJ2-7; TRBD1 or TRBD2 may be the D gene (6 bases each). The CDR3 has 14 residues. CDR1 SGHDT and CDR2 YYEEEE come from the germline V gene. Trimming cost V 5 bases and J 2 bases, with 14 bases left between them. CDR3: CASSPGAVPYEQYF. Written as DNA, the CDR3 is TGTGCCAGCAGTCCGGGGGCGGTTCCCTACGAGCAGTACTTC.

A few counts support this clone. At the DNA level, this CDR3 is encoded by other sequences in the same sample as well. The chain combines TRBV7-8 with TRBJ2-7, with D unclear. Germline CDR1 and CDR2: SGHVS and FQNEAQ. The V end was cut by 1 base, the J end by 3 bases, with 4 bases between. The CDR3 length is 12 residues. The CDR3 nucleotides read TGTGCCAGCAGCTTAGTAGTCTACGAGCAGTACTTC. Translation: CASSLVVYEQYF.

This rearrangement joins TRBV11-2 to TRBJ2-1; the D gene is possibly TRBD2 (6 bases). Trimming removed 5 bases from V and 2 bases from J, with 13 bases in between. The CDR3 is made up of 15 amino acids. The germline gives CDR1 SGHAT, CDR2 FQNNGV. In DNA form, the CDR3 reads TGTGCCAGCAGCCCGGGACTGGGGGCCTACAATGAGCAGTTCTTC. Translation: CASSPGLGAYNEQFF. The full variable domain, its missing parts supplied by reference TRBV11-2 and TRBJ2-1, is EAGVAQSPRYKIIEKRQSVAFWCNPISGHATLYWYQQILGQGPKLLIQFQNNGVVDDSQLPKDRFSAERLKGVDSTLKIQPAKLEDSAVYLCASSPGLGAYNEQFFGPGTRLTVL.

The J gene is TRBJ2-7, the V gene TRBV29-1; D possibly matches TRBD1 or TRBD2 (5 bases each). The germline V and J ends were trimmed by 4 bases and 2 bases, with 12 bases remaining between them. This CDR3 is 13 amino acids long. The V gene's germline CDR1 is SQVTM and CDR2 ANQGSEA. This CDR3 reads CSVVRDAAYEQYF. The DNA of the CDR3 is TGCAGCGTTGTTCGGGACGCGGCCTACGAGCAGTACTTC.

The rearrangement links TRBV5-1 to TRBJ2-5; TRBD2 might be the D (5 bases). The V end was cut by 7 bases, the J end by 2 bases, with 15 bases between. The CDR3 loop spans 14 amino acids. CDR1 is SGHRS and CDR2 is YFSETQ in the germline V gene. CDR3 nucleotides: TGCGCCAGCTGGACCCGGAGGCAACAAGAGACCCAGTACTTC. It specifies CASWTRRQQETQYF.

The chain recombines TRBV9 with TRBJ1-2; D perhaps matches TRBD1 (5 bases). CDR3 length: 13 amino acids. Germline values: CDR1 SGDLS, CDR2 YYNGEE. The V end was cut by 3 bases, the J end by 2 bases, with 8 bases between. CDR3 sequence (DNA): TGTGCCAGCAGCGGGAGGGGAAACTATGGCTACACCTTC. As protein: CASSGRGNYGYTF.

V is TRBV5-1 and J is TRBJ2-7; 9 bases match TRBD1. The ends lost 4 bases at V and 4 bases at J; junction bases unmatched: 12. The CDR3 has 16 amino acids. Germline loops: CDR1 SGHRS, CDR2 YFSETQ. CDR3 amino acids: CASSRDRARGIYEQYF. For the CDR3, the DNA is TGCGCCAGCAGCCGGGACAGGGCAAGGGGGATTTACGAGCAGTACTTC.